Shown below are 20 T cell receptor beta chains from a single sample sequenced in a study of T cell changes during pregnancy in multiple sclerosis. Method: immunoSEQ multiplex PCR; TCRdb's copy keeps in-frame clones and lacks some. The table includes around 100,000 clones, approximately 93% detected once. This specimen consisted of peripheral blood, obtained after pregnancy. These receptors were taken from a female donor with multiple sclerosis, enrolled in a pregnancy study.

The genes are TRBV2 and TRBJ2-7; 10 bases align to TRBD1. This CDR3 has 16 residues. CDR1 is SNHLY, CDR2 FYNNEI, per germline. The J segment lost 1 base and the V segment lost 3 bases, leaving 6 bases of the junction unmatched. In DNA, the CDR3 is TGTGCCAGCAGTGACCCGGGACAGGGGCAGTCCTACGAGCAGTACTTC. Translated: CASSDPGQGQSYEQYF.

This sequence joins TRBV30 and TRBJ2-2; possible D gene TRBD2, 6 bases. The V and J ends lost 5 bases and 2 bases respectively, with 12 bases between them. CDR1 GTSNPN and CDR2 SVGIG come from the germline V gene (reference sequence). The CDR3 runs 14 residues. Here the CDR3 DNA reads TGTGCCTGGGGCCAGGGACTCAACACCGGGGAGCTGTTTTTT. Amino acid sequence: CAWGQGLNTGELFF.

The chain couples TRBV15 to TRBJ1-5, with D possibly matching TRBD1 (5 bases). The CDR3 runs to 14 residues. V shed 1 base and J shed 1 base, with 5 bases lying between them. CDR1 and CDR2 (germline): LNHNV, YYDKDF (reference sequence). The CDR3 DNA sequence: TGTGCCACCAGCAGAGGGGGCAGCAATCAGCCCCAGCATTTT. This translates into CATSRGGSNQPQHF.

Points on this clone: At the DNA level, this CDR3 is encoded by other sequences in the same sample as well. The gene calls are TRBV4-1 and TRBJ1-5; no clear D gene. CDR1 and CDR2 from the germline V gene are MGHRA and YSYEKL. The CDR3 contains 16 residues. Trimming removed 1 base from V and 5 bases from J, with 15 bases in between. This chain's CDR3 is CASSQGRGQLDQPQHF. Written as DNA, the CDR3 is TGCGCCAGCAGCCAAGGCCGCGGGCAGTTGGATCAGCCCCAGCATTTT.

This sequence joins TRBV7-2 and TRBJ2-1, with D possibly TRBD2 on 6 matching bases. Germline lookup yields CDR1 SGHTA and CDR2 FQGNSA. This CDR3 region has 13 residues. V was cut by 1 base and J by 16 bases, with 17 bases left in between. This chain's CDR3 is CASSLVSDGGPFF. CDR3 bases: TGTGCCAGCAGCTTAGTTTCGGACGGGGGTCCCTTCTTC.

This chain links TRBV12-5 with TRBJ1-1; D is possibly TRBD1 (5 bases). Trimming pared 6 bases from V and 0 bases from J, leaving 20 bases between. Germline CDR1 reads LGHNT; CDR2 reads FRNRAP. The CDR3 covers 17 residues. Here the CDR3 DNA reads TGTGCTAGTGGCACATCTAAACGGACACCCATGAACACTGAAGCTTTCTTT. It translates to CASGTSKRTPMNTEAFF.

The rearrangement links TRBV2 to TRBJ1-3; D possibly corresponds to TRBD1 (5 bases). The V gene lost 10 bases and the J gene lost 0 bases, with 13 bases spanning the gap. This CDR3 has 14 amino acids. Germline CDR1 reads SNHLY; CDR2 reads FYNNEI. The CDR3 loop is CAKTGENSGNTIYF. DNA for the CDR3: TGTGCCAAAACAGGAGAAAACTCTGGAAACACCATATATTTT.

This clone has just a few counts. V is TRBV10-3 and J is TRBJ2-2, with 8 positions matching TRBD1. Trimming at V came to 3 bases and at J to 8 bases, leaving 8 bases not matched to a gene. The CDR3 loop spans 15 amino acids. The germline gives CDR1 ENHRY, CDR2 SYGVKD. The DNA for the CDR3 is TGTGCCATCAGTGACTCGGGACAGGTCGGGGGGGAGCTGTTTTTT. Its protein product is CAISDSGQVGGELFF.

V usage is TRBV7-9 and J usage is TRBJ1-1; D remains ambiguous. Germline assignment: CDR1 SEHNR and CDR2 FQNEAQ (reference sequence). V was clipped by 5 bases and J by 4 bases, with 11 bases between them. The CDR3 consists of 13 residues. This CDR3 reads CASSQASATEAFF. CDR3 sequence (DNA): TGTGCCAGCAGCCAGGCCTCAGCCACTGAAGCTTTCTTT. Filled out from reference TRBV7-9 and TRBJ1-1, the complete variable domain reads DTGVSQNPRHKITKRGQNVTFRCDPISEHNRLYWYRQTLGQGPEFLTYFQNEAQLEKSRLLSDRFSAERPKGSFSTLEIQRTEQGDSAMYLCASSQASATEAFFGQGTRLTVV.

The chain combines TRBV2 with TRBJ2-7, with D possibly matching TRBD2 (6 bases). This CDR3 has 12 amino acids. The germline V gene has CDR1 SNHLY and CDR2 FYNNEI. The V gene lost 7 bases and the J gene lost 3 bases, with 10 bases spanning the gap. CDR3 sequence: CASMEGIYEQYF. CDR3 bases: TGTGCCAGCATGGAGGGGATCTACGAGCAGTACTTC.

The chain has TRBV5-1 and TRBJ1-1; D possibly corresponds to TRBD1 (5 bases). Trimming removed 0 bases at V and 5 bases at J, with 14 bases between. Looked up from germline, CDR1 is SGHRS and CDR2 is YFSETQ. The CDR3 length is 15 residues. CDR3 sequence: CASSLGGRVGTEAFF. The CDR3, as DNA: TGCGCCAGCAGCTTGGGAGGCAGGGTTGGAACTGAAGCTTTCTTT.

The CDR3 reads CASSPGQGVLGYTF. DNA of the CDR3: TGTGCCAGCTCACCAGGACAGGGGGTTCTTGGCTACACCTTC. The chain has TRBV18 and TRBJ1-2; 10 nucleotides match TRBD1. CDR1 and CDR2 (germline): KGHSH, LQKENI. V lost 2 bases to trimming and J lost 7 bases; unmatched junction nucleotides: 4. The CDR3 length is 14 residues.

Here the CDR3 reads CASSSFLSGDEQFF. DNA of the CDR3: TGTGCCAGCAGCTCTTTTTTGTCGGGGGATGAGCAGTTCTTC. The chain employs TRBV7-6 and TRBJ2-1, with a possible D match to TRBD2 (6 bases). Germline assignment: CDR1 SGHVS and CDR2 FNYEAQ. Trimming stripped 4 bases from V and 8 bases from J, with 15 bases between. The CDR3 runs 14 residues.

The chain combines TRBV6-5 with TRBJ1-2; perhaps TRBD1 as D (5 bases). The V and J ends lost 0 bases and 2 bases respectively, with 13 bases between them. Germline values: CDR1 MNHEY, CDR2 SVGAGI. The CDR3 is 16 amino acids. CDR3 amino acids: CASSYSFQGSNYGYTF. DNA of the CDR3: TGTGCCAGCAGTTACTCGTTTCAGGGAAGCAACTATGGCTACACCTTC.

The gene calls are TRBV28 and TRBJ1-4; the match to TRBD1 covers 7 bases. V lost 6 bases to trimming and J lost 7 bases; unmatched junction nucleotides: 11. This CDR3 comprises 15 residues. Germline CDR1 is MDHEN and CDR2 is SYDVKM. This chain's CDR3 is CASSVLGQLGEKLFF. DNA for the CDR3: TGTGCCAGCAGCGTACTGGGACAGTTAGGTGAAAAACTGTTTTTT.

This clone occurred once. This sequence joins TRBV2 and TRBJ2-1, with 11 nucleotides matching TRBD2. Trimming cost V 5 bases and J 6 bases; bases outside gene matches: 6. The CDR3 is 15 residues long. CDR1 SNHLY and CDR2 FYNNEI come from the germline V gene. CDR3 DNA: TGTGCCAGCAGTACCAGGGGACTAGCGGCCAATGAGCAGTTCTTC. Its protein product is CASSTRGLAANEQFF.

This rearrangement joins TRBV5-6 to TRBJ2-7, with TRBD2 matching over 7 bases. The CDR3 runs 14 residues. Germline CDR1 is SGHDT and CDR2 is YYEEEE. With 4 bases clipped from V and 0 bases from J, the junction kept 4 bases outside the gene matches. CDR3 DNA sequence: TGTGCCAGCAGCGGGGGGGGATTCTCCTACGAGCAGTACTTC. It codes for CASSGGGFSYEQYF. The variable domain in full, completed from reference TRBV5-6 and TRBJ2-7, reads DAGVTQSPTHLIKTRGQQVTLRCSPKSGHDTVSWYQQALGQGPQFIFQYYEEEERQRGNFPDRFSGHQFPNYSSELNVNALLLGDSALYLCASSGGGFSYEQYFGPGTRLTVT.

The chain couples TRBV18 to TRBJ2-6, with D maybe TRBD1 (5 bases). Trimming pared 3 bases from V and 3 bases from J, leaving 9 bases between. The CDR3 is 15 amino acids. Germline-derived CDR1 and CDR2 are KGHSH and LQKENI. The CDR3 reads CASSPTVNGANVLTF. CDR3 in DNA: TGTGCCAGCTCACCGACAGTAAATGGGGCCAACGTCCTGACTTTC.

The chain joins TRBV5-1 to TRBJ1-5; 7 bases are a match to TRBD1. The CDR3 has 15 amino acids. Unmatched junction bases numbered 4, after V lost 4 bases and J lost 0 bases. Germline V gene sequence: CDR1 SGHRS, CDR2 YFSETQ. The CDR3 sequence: CASSKTGDSNQPQHF. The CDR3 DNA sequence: TGCGCCAGCAGCAAAACAGGGGATAGCAATCAGCCCCAGCATTTT.

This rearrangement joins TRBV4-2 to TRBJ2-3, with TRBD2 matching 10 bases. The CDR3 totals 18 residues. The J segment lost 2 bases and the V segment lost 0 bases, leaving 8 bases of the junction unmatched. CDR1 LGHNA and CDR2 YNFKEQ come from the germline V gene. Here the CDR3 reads CASSQEATSGPATDTQYF. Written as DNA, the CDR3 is TGTGCCAGCAGCCAAGAGGCGACTAGCGGGCCCGCCACAGATACGCAGTATTTT.